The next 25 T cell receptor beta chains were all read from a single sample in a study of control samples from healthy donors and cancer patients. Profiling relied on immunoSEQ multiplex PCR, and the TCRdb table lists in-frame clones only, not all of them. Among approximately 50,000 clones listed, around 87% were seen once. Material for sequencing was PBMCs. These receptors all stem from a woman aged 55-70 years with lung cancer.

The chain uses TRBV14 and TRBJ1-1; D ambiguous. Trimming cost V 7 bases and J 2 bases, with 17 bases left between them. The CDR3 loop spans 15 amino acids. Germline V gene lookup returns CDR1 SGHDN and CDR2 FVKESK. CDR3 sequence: CASTPAGVSNTEAFF. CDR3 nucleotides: TGTGCCAGCACCCCTGCTGGGGTTTCAAACACTGAAGCTTTCTTT.

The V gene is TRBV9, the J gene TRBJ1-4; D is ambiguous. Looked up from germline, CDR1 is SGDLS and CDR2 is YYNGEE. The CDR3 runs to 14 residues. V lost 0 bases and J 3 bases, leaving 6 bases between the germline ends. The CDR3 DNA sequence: TGTGCCAGCAGCGTAGGGCCGTCTAATGAAAAACTGTTTTTT. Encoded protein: CASSVGPSNEKLFF.

Written as DNA, the CDR3 is TGTGCCGACAAGGGGCAGGGCACGATTGAAGCTTTCTTT. Amino acids: CADKGQGTIEAFF. The genes are TRBV11-2 and TRBJ1-1; TRBD1 is a possible D gene (5 bases). Trimming left V 11 bases short and J 7 bases short, with 20 bases between. This CDR3 is built from 13 residues. Germline values: CDR1 SGHAT, CDR2 FQNNGV.

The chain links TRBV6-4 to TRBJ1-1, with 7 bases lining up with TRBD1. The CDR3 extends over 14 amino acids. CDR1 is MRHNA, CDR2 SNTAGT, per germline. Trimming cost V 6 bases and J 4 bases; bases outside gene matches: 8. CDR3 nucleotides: TGTGCCAGCAGCTCAGGGGGGGTGGGCACTGAAGCTTTCTTT. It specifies CASSSGGVGTEAFF.

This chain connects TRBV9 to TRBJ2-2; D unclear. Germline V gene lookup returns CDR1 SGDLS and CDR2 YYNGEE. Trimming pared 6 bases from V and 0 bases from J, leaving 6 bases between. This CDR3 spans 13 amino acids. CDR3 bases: TGTGCCAGCATGAGGACGAACACCGGGGAGCTGTTTTTT. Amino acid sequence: CASMRTNTGELFF.

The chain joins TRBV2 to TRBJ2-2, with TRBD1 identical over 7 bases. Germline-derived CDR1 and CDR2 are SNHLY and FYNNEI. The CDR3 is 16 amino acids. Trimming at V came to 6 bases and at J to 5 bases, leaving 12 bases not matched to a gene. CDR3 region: CASSAAGGDWTGELFF. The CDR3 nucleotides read TGTGCCAGCAGCGCCGCAGGGGGTGACTGGACCGGGGAGCTGTTTTTT.

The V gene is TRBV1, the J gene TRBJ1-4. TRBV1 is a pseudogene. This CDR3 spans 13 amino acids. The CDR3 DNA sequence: TGCACCAGCAGCCAAGTTCAAGGTGAAAAACTGTTTTTT. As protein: CTSSQVQGEKLFF.

For the CDR3, the DNA is TGTGCCAGCAGTTTTGGGGTAGGGGAGACCCAGTACTTC. Protein product: CASSFGVGETQYF. The chain has TRBV12-3 or TRBV12-4 and TRBJ2-5; D gene uncertain. Trimming pared 3 bases from V and 5 bases from J, leaving 10 bases between. CDR3 size: 13 residues.

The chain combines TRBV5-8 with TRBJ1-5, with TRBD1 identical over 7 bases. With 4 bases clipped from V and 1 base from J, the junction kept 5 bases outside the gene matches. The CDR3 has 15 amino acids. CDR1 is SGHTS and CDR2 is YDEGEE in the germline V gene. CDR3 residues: CASSAQGRSNQPQHF. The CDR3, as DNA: TGTGCCAGCAGCGCACAGGGGAGAAGCAATCAGCCCCAGCATTTT.

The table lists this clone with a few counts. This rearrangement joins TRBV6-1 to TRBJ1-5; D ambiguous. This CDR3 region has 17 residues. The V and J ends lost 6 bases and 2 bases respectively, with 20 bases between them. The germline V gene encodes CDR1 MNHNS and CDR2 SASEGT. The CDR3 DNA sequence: TGTGCCAGCAGCGAATTGATAGGGTTCTCAGGCAATCAGCCCCAGCATTTT. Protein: CASSELIGFSGNQPQHF.

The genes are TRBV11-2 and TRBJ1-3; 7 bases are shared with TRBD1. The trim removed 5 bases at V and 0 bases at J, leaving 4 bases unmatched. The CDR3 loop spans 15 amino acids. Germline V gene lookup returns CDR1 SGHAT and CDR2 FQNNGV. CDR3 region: CASSRGQNSGNTIYF. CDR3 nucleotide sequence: TGTGCCAGCAGCCGGGGACAGAACTCTGGAAACACCATATATTTT.

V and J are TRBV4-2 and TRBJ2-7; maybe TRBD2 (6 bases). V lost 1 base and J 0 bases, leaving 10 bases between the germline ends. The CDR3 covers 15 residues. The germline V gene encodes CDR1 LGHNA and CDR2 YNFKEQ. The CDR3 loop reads CASSQGDLRSYEQYF. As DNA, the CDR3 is TGTGCCAGCAGCCAAGGGGACTTGCGCTCCTACGAGCAGTACTTC.

Written as DNA, the CDR3 is TGTGCCAGCACCTTAGGGGGCCTCTCTGGAAACACCATATATTTT. Translating gives CASTLGGLSGNTIYF. The chain couples TRBV6-6 to TRBJ1-3, with TRBD1 matching 7 bases. CDR1 MNHNY and CDR2 SVGAGI come from the germline V gene (reference sequence). J was trimmed by 0 bases and V by 7 bases; bases with no gene match: 6. The CDR3 consists of 15 residues.

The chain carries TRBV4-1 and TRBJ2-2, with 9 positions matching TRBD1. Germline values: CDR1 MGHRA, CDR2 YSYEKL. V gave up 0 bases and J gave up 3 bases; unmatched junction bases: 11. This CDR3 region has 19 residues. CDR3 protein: CASSQDRDRVLGDTGELFF. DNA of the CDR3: TGCGCCAGCAGCCAAGATCGGGACAGGGTATTAGGGGACACCGGGGAGCTGTTTTTT.

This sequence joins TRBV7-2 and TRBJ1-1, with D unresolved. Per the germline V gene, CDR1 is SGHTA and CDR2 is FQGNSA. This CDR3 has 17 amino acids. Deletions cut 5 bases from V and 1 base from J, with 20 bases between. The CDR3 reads CASSTPPRTQWNTEAFF. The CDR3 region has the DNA TGTGCCAGCAGCACCCCTCCTCGGACCCAGTGGAACACTGAAGCTTTCTTT.

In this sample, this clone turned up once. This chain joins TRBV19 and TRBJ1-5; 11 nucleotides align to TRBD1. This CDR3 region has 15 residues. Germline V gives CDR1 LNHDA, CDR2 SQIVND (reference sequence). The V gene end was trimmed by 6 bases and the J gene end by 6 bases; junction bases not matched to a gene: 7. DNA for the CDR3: TGTGCCAGTAGCCTAGGGACAGGGGGAGGTCAGCCCCAGCATTTT. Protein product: CASSLGTGGGQPQHF.

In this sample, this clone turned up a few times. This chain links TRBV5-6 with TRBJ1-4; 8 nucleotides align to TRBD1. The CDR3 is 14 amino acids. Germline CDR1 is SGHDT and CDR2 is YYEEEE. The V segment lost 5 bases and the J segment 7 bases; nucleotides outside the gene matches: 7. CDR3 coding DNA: TGTGCCAGCAGTTTGACAGGGGCTGGTGAAAAACTGTTTTTT. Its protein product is CASSLTGAGEKLFF.

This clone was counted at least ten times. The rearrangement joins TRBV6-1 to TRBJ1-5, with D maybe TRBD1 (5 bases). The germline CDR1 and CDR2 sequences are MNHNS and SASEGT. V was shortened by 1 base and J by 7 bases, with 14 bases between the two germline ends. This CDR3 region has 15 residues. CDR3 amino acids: CASSEVGQGGQPQHF. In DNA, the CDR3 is TGTGCCAGCAGTGAAGTAGGGCAGGGCGGCCAGCCCCAGCATTTT.

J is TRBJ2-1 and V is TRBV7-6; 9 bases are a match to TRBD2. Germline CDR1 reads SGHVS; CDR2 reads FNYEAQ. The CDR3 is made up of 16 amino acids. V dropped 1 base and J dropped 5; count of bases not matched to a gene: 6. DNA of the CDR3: TGTGCCAGCAGCTTAGGCGGGAGGGTCCGGGACAATGAGCAGTTCTTC. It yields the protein CASSLGGRVRDNEQFF.

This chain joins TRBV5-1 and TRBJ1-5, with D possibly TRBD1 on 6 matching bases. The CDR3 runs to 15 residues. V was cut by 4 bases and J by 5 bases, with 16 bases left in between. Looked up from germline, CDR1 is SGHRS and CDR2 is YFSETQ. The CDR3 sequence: CASSRGDEFDQPQHF. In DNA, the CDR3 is TGCGCCAGCAGCAGGGGGGACGAATTTGATCAGCCCCAGCATTTT.

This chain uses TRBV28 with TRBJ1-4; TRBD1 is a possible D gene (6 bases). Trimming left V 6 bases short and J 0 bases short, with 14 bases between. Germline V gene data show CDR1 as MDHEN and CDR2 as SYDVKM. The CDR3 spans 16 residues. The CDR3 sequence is CASRGQLYSTNEKLFF. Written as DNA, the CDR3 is TGTGCCAGCAGAGGACAGCTTTATTCAACTAATGAAAAACTGTTTTTT.

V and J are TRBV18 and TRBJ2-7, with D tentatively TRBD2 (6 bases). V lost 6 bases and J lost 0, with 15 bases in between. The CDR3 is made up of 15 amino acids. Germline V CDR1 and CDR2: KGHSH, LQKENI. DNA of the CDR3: TGTGCCAGCTCGCGGGGCTCTGGTAGCTCCTACGAGCAGTACTTC. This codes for CASSRGSGSSYEQYF.

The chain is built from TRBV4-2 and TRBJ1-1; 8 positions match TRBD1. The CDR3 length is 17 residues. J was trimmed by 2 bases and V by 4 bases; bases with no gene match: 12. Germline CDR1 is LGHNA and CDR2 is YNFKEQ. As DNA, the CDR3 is TGTGCCAGCAGCCCCCGGATAAGGACAGGGTTAAACACTGAAGCTTTCTTT. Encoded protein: CASSPRIRTGLNTEAFF.

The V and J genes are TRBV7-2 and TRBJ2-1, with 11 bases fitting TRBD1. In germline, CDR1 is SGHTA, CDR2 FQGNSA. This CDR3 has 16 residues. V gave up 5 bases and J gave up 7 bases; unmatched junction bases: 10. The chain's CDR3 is CASSITGTGGRNEQFF. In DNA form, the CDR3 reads TGTGCCAGCAGCATTACCGGGACAGGGGGAAGAAATGAGCAGTTCTTC.

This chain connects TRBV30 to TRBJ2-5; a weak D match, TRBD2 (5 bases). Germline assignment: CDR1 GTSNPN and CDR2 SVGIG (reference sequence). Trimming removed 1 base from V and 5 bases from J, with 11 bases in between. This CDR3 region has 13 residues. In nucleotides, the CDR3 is TGTGCCTGGAGTGCCGGGGTTGCGGAGACCCAGTACTTC. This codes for CAWSAGVAETQYF.